This T cell receptor beta chain stems from a study of metastatic and nonmetastatic thyroid tumors. Study-wide context: Across blood and tumor or nodule tissue, repertoires from malignant and benign thyroid patients were compared with one another.

This clone turned up a few times. Germline V gene lookup returns CDR1 MNHEY and CDR2 SMNVEV (reference sequence). This CDR3 is built from 15 residues. V trimming: 4 bases; J trimming: 4 bases; junction bases outside the gene matches: 6. Thyroid surgery was preceded by no treatment in any patient. TCRdb reprocessed the PCR reads via MiXCR. The sample has about 46,000 clones; around a quarter are singletons. The chain links TRBV27 to TRBJ2-3, with 9 positions matching TRBD2. The source is a male donor with papillary thyroid cancer or a benign thyroid nodule (not recorded which). Some clones in this sample may be carry-over from other donors' samples. Sequences were obtained from blood. As DNA, the CDR3 is TGTGCCAGCAGTTCAGGGACTAGCAGTGCAGATACGCAGTATTTT. As protein: CASSSGTSSADTQYF.